This T cell receptor (beta chain) was retrieved from a study of OX40 agonist ivuxolimab in advanced cancers. On the study more broadly: A male proportion of about 84% was recorded, with mean age around 62 years and range roughly 23 to 85.

Sequenced by immunoSEQ multiplex PCR; TCRdb stores in-frame clones only, minus some. The data show 45,000 to 50,000 clones, with roughly 81% seen just once and about 7.7% held by the top ten. The material was CD4+ or CD8+ T cells sorted from blood, obtained in a trial of the OX40 agonist ivuxolimab. The clonotype comes from an adult with an advanced solid tumor such as melanoma, head and neck, liver or kidney cancer.

The CDR3 here is CASIRGRNTGELFF. The CDR3 region has the DNA TGTGCCAGCATAAGGGGACGGAACACCGGGGAGCTGTTTTTT. The chain links TRBV2 to TRBJ2-2; D assignment may be TRBD1 or TRBD2 (5 bases each). V was clipped by 7 bases and J by 1 base, with 10 bases between them. There are 14 residues in the CDR3. The V gene's germline CDR1 is SNHLY and CDR2 FYNNEI.